The entry that follows covers one TCR beta chain sequence. The assay was immunoSEQ multiplex PCR, and TCRdb's table has in-frame clones only and misses some. The sample has fewer than 250,000 clones; around 92% are singletons. CDR3 size: 15 residues. CDR1 is MNHNS, CDR2 SASEGT, per germline. Trimming removed 1 base from V and 2 bases from J, with 6 bases in between. The entry originates in a study of T cell responses to AZD1222 COVID-19 vaccine. Study summary: Pooled together were second doses at about 4 or about 12 weeks.

The specimen was peripheral blood, collected on day 0 of AZD1222 vaccination. This TCR came from an adult in good health. This chain uses TRBV6-1 with TRBJ2-6; D is undetermined. CDR3 nucleotides: TGTGCCAGCAGTGAAGTCTGGACTGGGGCCAACGTCCTGACTTTC. It encodes CASSEVWTGANVLTF.